These T cell receptor beta chains were read from a single sample in a study. One entry per CDR3 protein, called by TCRdb with MiXCR from the 5' RACE reads. The repertoire holds roughly 40,000 distinct CDR3 sequences, with approximately 17% as singletons. The sequencing input was naive CD4+ T cells sorted from a lymph node. The receptors stem from a female donor with breast cancer. Both conserved end residues are part of each CDR3. Each record gives: CDR3 DNA, CDR3 protein, CDR3 length, J gene, D gene, V gene, clone size. A D gene is named only where the DNA matches it firmly. Clone size is shown for a subset of rows, as once, few, many or a class of expanded clone.

cdr3_nt: TGCGCCAGCAGCTTGGAAAGGACAACTAGCACAGATACGCAGTATTTT
cdr3_aa: CASSLERTTSTDTQYF
cdr3_length: 16
j_call: TRBJ2-3
d_call: .
v_call: TRBV5-1
clone_size: .

cdr3_nt: TGCGCCAGCAGCCGTCAAGGACAGGGGGGTGACACTGAGGCTTCCTTT
cdr3_aa: CASSRQGQGGDTEASF
cdr3_length: 16
j_call: TRBJ1-1
d_call: TRBD1
v_call: TRBV5-1
clone_size: .

cdr3_nt: TGTGCCAGCAGCGTACTGTCTAGGAGTGAGCAGTTCTTC
cdr3_aa: CASSVLSRSEQFF
cdr3_length: 13
j_call: TRBJ2-1
d_call: .
v_call: TRBV9
clone_size: many

cdr3_nt: TGTGCCAGCAGTCCATACAGGGGGGCCTATAGCTACACCTTC
cdr3_aa: CASSPYRGAYSYTF
cdr3_length: 14
j_call: TRBJ1-2
d_call: TRBD1
v_call: TRBV7-2
clone_size: few

cdr3_nt: TGTGCCAGCACTTATACAGGGAATAACTATGGCTACACCTTC
cdr3_aa: CASTYTGNNYGYTF
cdr3_length: 14
j_call: TRBJ1-2
d_call: .
v_call: TRBV21-1
clone_size: .

cdr3_nt: TGTGCCAGCAGCCAACAATCTGCGGCGGCCAATGAGCAGTTCTTC
cdr3_aa: CASSQQSAAANEQFF
cdr3_length: 15
j_call: TRBJ2-1
d_call: .
v_call: TRBV11-3
clone_size: few

cdr3_nt: TGTGCCGGGGGTAAGGGGGAAGACGATGAGCAGTTCTTC
cdr3_aa: CAGGKGEDDEQFF
cdr3_length: 13
j_call: TRBJ2-1
d_call: .
v_call: TRBV11-1
clone_size: few

cdr3_nt: TGTGCCAGTGCCTCGACTCTAGGCAACACCGGGGAGCTGTTTTTT
cdr3_aa: CASASTLGNTGELFF
cdr3_length: 15
j_call: TRBJ2-2
d_call: .
v_call: TRBV19
clone_size: .

cdr3_nt: TGTGCCAGTAGTCGCCTAGCTAGCACCGGGGAGCTGTTTTTT
cdr3_aa: CASSRLASTGELFF
cdr3_length: 14
j_call: TRBJ2-2
d_call: .
v_call: TRBV19
clone_size: .

cdr3_nt: TGCGCCAGCAGCGAACAGGGACATTCCGACGAGCAGTACTTC
cdr3_aa: CASSEQGHSDEQYF
cdr3_length: 14
j_call: TRBJ2-7
d_call: .
v_call: TRBV5-1
clone_size: .

cdr3_nt: TGTGCCAGCAGTGAAAACAGAGGGGCCAATCAGCCCCAGCATTTT
cdr3_aa: CASSENRGANQPQHF
cdr3_length: 15
j_call: TRBJ1-5
d_call: .
v_call: TRBV6-1
clone_size: .

cdr3_nt: TGTGCCAGCAGTGCGCGGGGGAATCAGCCCCAGCATTTT
cdr3_aa: CASSARGNQPQHF
cdr3_length: 13
j_call: TRBJ1-5
d_call: .
v_call: TRBV28
clone_size: few

cdr3_nt: TGTGCCATCAGTGAGTCGAGGGGGGGAGGGAACACTGAAGCTTTCTTT
cdr3_aa: CAISESRGGGNTEAFF
cdr3_length: 16
j_call: TRBJ1-1
d_call: .
v_call: TRBV10-3
clone_size: .

cdr3_nt: TGTGCCAGCAGCTTAGTCCAAGGGGCAGGACGTCGGTATGGCTACACCTTC
cdr3_aa: CASSLVQGAGRRYGYTF
cdr3_length: 17
j_call: TRBJ1-2
d_call: .
v_call: TRBV7-2
clone_size: .

cdr3_nt: TGCAGCGTGGGAAGGCAGGGCGACACTGAAGCTTTCTTT
cdr3_aa: CSVGRQGDTEAFF
cdr3_length: 13
j_call: TRBJ1-1
d_call: .
v_call: TRBV29-1
clone_size: .

cdr3_nt: TGTGCCAGCAGCCGAATTAGCGGAAACTCCTACGAGCAGTACTTC
cdr3_aa: CASSRISGNSYEQYF
cdr3_length: 15
j_call: TRBJ2-7
d_call: .
v_call: TRBV7-2
clone_size: .

cdr3_nt: TGTGCCAGCTCTCTCGCTACGGAGACCCAGTACTTC
cdr3_aa: CASSLATETQYF
cdr3_length: 12
j_call: TRBJ2-5
d_call: .
v_call: TRBV18
clone_size: .

cdr3_nt: TGTGCCAGCGGCCTTACAGGGGTCAATGAGCAGTTCTTC
cdr3_aa: CASGLTGVNEQFF
cdr3_length: 13
j_call: TRBJ2-1
d_call: TRBD1
v_call: TRBV7-9
clone_size: few

cdr3_nt: TGCGCCAGCAGCTATGCAGGAGGCATGAACACTGAAGCTTTCTTT
cdr3_aa: CASSYAGGMNTEAFF
cdr3_length: 15
j_call: TRBJ1-1
d_call: .
v_call: TRBV5-1
clone_size: .

cdr3_nt: TGTGCCAGCAGTCTTATTAGCGGGTTGGCGGCAGATACGCAGTATTTT
cdr3_aa: CASSLISGLAADTQYF
cdr3_length: 16
j_call: TRBJ2-3
d_call: TRBD2
v_call: TRBV28
clone_size: .

cdr3_nt: TGTGCCAGCAGCCGTCTGGCAGGGAAAGGTGAGCAGTTCTTC
cdr3_aa: CASSRLAGKGEQFF
cdr3_length: 14
j_call: TRBJ2-1
d_call: .
v_call: TRBV7-8
clone_size: .

cdr3_nt: TGCGCCAGCAGCCAAGTCAGGGGCCGGGCTATTGCAACTAATGAAAAACTGTTTTTT
cdr3_aa: CASSQVRGRAIATNEKLFF
cdr3_length: 19
j_call: TRBJ1-4
d_call: .
v_call: TRBV4-1
clone_size: few

cdr3_nt: TGCGCCAGCAGCTTGGGTGCTGGGGCCAACGTCCTGACTTTC
cdr3_aa: CASSLGAGANVLTF
cdr3_length: 14
j_call: TRBJ2-6
d_call: .
v_call: TRBV5-1
clone_size: many

cdr3_nt: TGTGCCAGCAAACAATCATCCCAGTGGGGTGAGGGCAATCAGCCCCAGCATTTT
cdr3_aa: CASKQSSQWGEGNQPQHF
cdr3_length: 18
j_call: TRBJ1-5
d_call: .
v_call: TRBV28
clone_size: few

cdr3_nt: TGCGCCAGCAGCCAAGCTGTCCCTCCTACGCCGGGACAGACAAGCTCCTATAATTCACCCCTCCACTTT
cdr3_aa: CASSQAVPPTPGQTSSYNSPLHF
cdr3_length: 23
j_call: TRBJ1-6
d_call: TRBD1
v_call: TRBV4-3
clone_size: many

cdr3_nt: TGCGCCAGCAGTCTTGTCCCCAGCAGCGACGAGCAGTACTTC
cdr3_aa: CASSLVPSSDEQYF
cdr3_length: 14
j_call: TRBJ2-7
d_call: .
v_call: TRBV5-1
clone_size: .

cdr3_nt: TGTGCCAGCAGCCAAGATCCGCGGGCGGCTAATGAAAAACTGTTTTTT
cdr3_aa: CASSQDPRAANEKLFF
cdr3_length: 16
j_call: TRBJ1-4
d_call: .
v_call: TRBV4-2
clone_size: few

cdr3_nt: TGCAGTGCTGCCAGGGGGCGATCTGGGGCCAACGTCCTGACTTTC
cdr3_aa: CSAARGRSGANVLTF
cdr3_length: 15
j_call: TRBJ2-6
d_call: TRBD1
v_call: TRBV20-1
clone_size: .

cdr3_nt: TGTGCCAGCAGTGAAAGAGGCGGCCTCTCTGGAAACACCATATATTTT
cdr3_aa: CASSERGGLSGNTIYF
cdr3_length: 16
j_call: TRBJ1-3
d_call: .
v_call: TRBV6-1
clone_size: few

cdr3_nt: TGTGCCAGCAGCGGGGTAGCGCAGAACACCGGGGAGCTGTTTTTT
cdr3_aa: CASSGVAQNTGELFF
cdr3_length: 15
j_call: TRBJ2-2
d_call: .
v_call: TRBV9
clone_size: .

cdr3_nt: TGTGCCAGCAGCCGACTAGCGGGAGACAATGAGCAGTTCTTC
cdr3_aa: CASSRLAGDNEQFF
cdr3_length: 14
j_call: TRBJ2-1
d_call: TRBD2
v_call: TRBV7-9
clone_size: many

cdr3_nt: TGTGCCAGCAGCCGAATGGGGAGTGGCACTGAAGCTTTCTTT
cdr3_aa: CASSRMGSGTEAFF
cdr3_length: 14
j_call: TRBJ1-1
d_call: .
v_call: TRBV7-2
clone_size: few

cdr3_nt: TGCGCCAGCAGCTCCGGTCCGAGCGGGGGCACCTACAATGAGCAGTTCTTC
cdr3_aa: CASSSGPSGGTYNEQFF
cdr3_length: 17
j_call: TRBJ2-1
d_call: TRBD2
v_call: TRBV5-1
clone_size: many

cdr3_nt: TGCGCCAGCAGCTTGAATGGACAGTCCCTGAACACCGGGGAGCTGTTTTTT
cdr3_aa: CASSLNGQSLNTGELFF
cdr3_length: 17
j_call: TRBJ2-2
d_call: .
v_call: TRBV5-1
clone_size: few

cdr3_nt: TGTGCCAGCAGCGAAGACAGGGGATATTATGGCTACACCTTC
cdr3_aa: CASSEDRGYYGYTF
cdr3_length: 14
j_call: TRBJ1-2
d_call: TRBD1
v_call: TRBV6-1
clone_size: few

cdr3_nt: TGTGCCAGCAGCTTAGCCCCCTCTGGGGCCAACGTCCTGACTTTC
cdr3_aa: CASSLAPSGANVLTF
cdr3_length: 15
j_call: TRBJ2-6
d_call: .
v_call: TRBV7-2
clone_size: .

cdr3_nt: TGTGCCAGCAGCCTTACAGGGGGCGCGGGTAATTCACCCCTCCACTTT
cdr3_aa: CASSLTGGAGNSPLHF
cdr3_length: 16
j_call: TRBJ1-6
d_call: TRBD1
v_call: TRBV7-2
clone_size: .

cdr3_nt: TGCGCCAGCAGCCAAGGACTAGCGGGAGCGACCGGGGAGCTGTTTTTT
cdr3_aa: CASSQGLAGATGELFF
cdr3_length: 16
j_call: TRBJ2-2
d_call: TRBD2
v_call: TRBV4-1
clone_size: .

cdr3_nt: TGTGCCAGCTCGCCGACAGCTAATACCGGGGAGCTGTTTTTT
cdr3_aa: CASSPTANTGELFF
cdr3_length: 14
j_call: TRBJ2-2
d_call: .
v_call: TRBV18
clone_size: many

cdr3_nt: TGCAGCGGAAAAGGGGCAGGGATCACCGGGGAGCTGTTTTTT
cdr3_aa: CSGKGAGITGELFF
cdr3_length: 14
j_call: TRBJ2-2
d_call: .
v_call: TRBV29-1
clone_size: few

cdr3_nt: TGTGCCAGCAGACTCCCAAGAGGGGGAATTAATGAAAAACTGTTTTTT
cdr3_aa: CASRLPRGGINEKLFF
cdr3_length: 16
j_call: TRBJ1-4
d_call: .
v_call: TRBV28
clone_size: .

cdr3_nt: TGTGCCAGCAGTGAGCCCAGGGGAGGGGAGACCCAGTACTTC
cdr3_aa: CASSEPRGGETQYF
cdr3_length: 14
j_call: TRBJ2-5
d_call: .
v_call: TRBV25-1
clone_size: few

cdr3_nt: TGTGCCAGCAGGAGGGGGGAATCTAGCAATCAGCCCCAGCATTTT
cdr3_aa: CASRRGESSNQPQHF
cdr3_length: 15
j_call: TRBJ1-5
d_call: .
v_call: TRBV28
clone_size: once

cdr3_nt: TGCGCCAGCAGCCAAGAATACCCACCCTACGAGCAGTACTTC
cdr3_aa: CASSQEYPPYEQYF
cdr3_length: 14
j_call: TRBJ2-7
d_call: .
v_call: TRBV4-3
clone_size: many

cdr3_nt: TGCGCCAGCAGCCAAGACAACACCAGGGGAGCAGATACGCAGTATTTT
cdr3_aa: CASSQDNTRGADTQYF
cdr3_length: 16
j_call: TRBJ2-3
d_call: .
v_call: TRBV4-3
clone_size: many

cdr3_nt: TGTGCCAGCACCTTCGGGGACAGCTCCTACGAGCAGTACTTC
cdr3_aa: CASTFGDSSYEQYF
cdr3_length: 14
j_call: TRBJ2-7
d_call: TRBD1
v_call: TRBV12-3/TRBV12-4
clone_size: .

cdr3_nt: TGTGCCAGCAGCTTTAACAGGGATACGCAGTATTTT
cdr3_aa: CASSFNRDTQYF
cdr3_length: 12
j_call: TRBJ2-3
d_call: .
v_call: TRBV5-6
clone_size: few

cdr3_nt: TGTGCCAGCAGTCTGCCGGGACAGGTGACACCCTACAATGAGCAGTTCTTC
cdr3_aa: CASSLPGQVTPYNEQFF
cdr3_length: 17
j_call: TRBJ2-1
d_call: TRBD1
v_call: TRBV27
clone_size: .

cdr3_nt: TGTGCCAGCAGCTGTAGAGGGCAGGGCGACGAGCAGTTCTTC
cdr3_aa: CASSCRGQGDEQFF
cdr3_length: 14
j_call: TRBJ2-1
d_call: .
v_call: TRBV7-3
clone_size: .

cdr3_nt: TGCGCCAGCAGCCCAGGACAGGATGGCTACACCTTC
cdr3_aa: CASSPGQDGYTF
cdr3_length: 12
j_call: TRBJ1-2
d_call: TRBD1
v_call: TRBV5-1
clone_size: .

cdr3_nt: TGTGCCAGCAGCTCCATACAGGGTGGAGAGACCCAGTACTTC
cdr3_aa: CASSSIQGGETQYF
cdr3_length: 14
j_call: TRBJ2-5
d_call: .
v_call: TRBV7-9
clone_size: .

cdr3_nt: TGTGCCAGCAGTCTACGACAGGGGATGAGGGAGCAGTACTTC
cdr3_aa: CASSLRQGMREQYF
cdr3_length: 14
j_call: TRBJ2-7
d_call: TRBD1
v_call: TRBV12-3/TRBV12-4
clone_size: few

cdr3_nt: TGTGCCACCGGGGAGGGCGGGAGGAATGAGCAGTTCTTC
cdr3_aa: CATGEGGRNEQFF
cdr3_length: 13
j_call: TRBJ2-1
d_call: TRBD2
v_call: TRBV28
clone_size: .

cdr3_nt: TGCGCCAGCAGACCGACGACAGGGGCCTCCTACAATGAGCAGTTCTTC
cdr3_aa: CASRPTTGASYNEQFF
cdr3_length: 16
j_call: TRBJ2-1
d_call: TRBD1
v_call: TRBV5-1
clone_size: few

cdr3_nt: TGTGCCACCTTAAGGAGGGGTACCTACGAGCAGTACTTC
cdr3_aa: CATLRRGTYEQYF
cdr3_length: 13
j_call: TRBJ2-7
d_call: .
v_call: TRBV7-8
clone_size: few

cdr3_nt: TGTGCCAGCAGGCAGGGAGAGGGGATGGGACAGCCCCAGCATTTT
cdr3_aa: CASRQGEGMGQPQHF
cdr3_length: 15
j_call: TRBJ1-5
d_call: .
v_call: TRBV6-2/TRBV6-3
clone_size: many

cdr3_nt: TGTGCCAGCAGTTACGAGGAAGCCCAGCATTTT
cdr3_aa: CASSYEEAQHF
cdr3_length: 11
j_call: TRBJ1-5
d_call: .
v_call: TRBV6-6
clone_size: few

cdr3_nt: TGTGCCTGGAGTAGAAGCTACCATACGCAGTATTTT
cdr3_aa: CAWSRSYHTQYF
cdr3_length: 12
j_call: TRBJ2-3
d_call: .
v_call: TRBV30
clone_size: .

cdr3_nt: TGTGCCAGTGCCGCCGGGACAACCACAGATACGCAGTATTTT
cdr3_aa: CASAAGTTTDTQYF
cdr3_length: 14
j_call: TRBJ2-3
d_call: .
v_call: TRBV28
clone_size: .